In its sample, the clone carrying this T cell receptor beta chain was seen many times. Its antigen is not identified. These data originate in a study of regulatory T cells in long-lasting Graves disease. Study observations and caveats: Persistent patients shared more public clonotypes (2,741) than newly diagnosed patients (under 1,000). Persistent Graves' disease cases displayed lower TCR diversity than newly diagnosed ones. There were preferences for TRBV28, TRBJ1-2 and TRBJ2-5 in persistent disease.

This CDR3 contains 11 residues. V was clipped by 4 bases and J by 11 bases, with 8 bases between them. The time point was: newly diagnosed GD, antithyroid drugs for less than 3 months. TCR sequences were obtained from RNA taken from PBMCs. Combining iRepertoire HTBI primers with Arm-PCR of CDR3 regions, the authors built TCR beta libraries. TCRdb passed the multiplex PCR reads through MiXCR, listing each CDR3 protein once. The sample carries 360,000 or so distinct CDR3 sequences, roughly 17% recorded once. This sample was shared with a second study, whose subject was T cells in Graves' hyperthyroidism and ophthalmopathy.

The specimen comprised peripheral blood mononuclear cells (PBMCs), sampled at new diagnosis, from a patient treated with antithyroid drugs. The source of this sequence is a middle-aged man with Graves disease. The chain is built from TRBV12-3 or TRBV12-4 and TRBJ2-2; D remains unclear. Here the CDR3 reads CASSSYRELFF. CDR3 coding DNA: TGTGCCAGCAGTTCGTACAGAGAGCTGTTTTTT.